Following are 5 T cell receptor beta chains from one sample sequenced in a study of blood T cell dynamics during melanoma immunotherapy. Repertoires were generated with immunoSEQ multiplex PCR, while TCRdb's copy carries only in-frame clones and drops some. The data contain about 19,000 clones, 87% of them singletons. Time point in this sample: week 3, after first cycle of checkpoint inhibitor. The sample was blood, taken from a patient treated with checkpoint blockade. The receptors derive from a human donor with melanoma.

The chain joins TRBV28 to TRBJ2-1, with TRBD2 matching 7 bases. The germline gives CDR1 MDHEN, CDR2 SYDVKM. V lost 11 bases to trimming and J lost 5 bases; unmatched junction nucleotides: 12. The CDR3 has 14 amino acids. The CDR3 DNA reads TGTGCCTGCACGGGAGGATCTTTTGACAATGAGCAGTTCTTC. Translation gives CACTGGSFDNEQFF.

The chain couples TRBV30 to TRBJ1-4; perhaps TRBD1 as D (5 bases). Trimming removed 1 base from V and 8 bases from J, with 11 bases in between. This CDR3 is built from 13 residues. In germline, CDR1 is GTSNPN, CDR2 SVGIG (reference sequence). Here the CDR3 DNA reads TGTGCCTGGAGTGACAACCACAGGGAAAAACTGTTTTTT. As protein: CAWSDNHREKLFF.

J is TRBJ2-5 and V is TRBV5-1; 8 bases match TRBD1. The ends lost 6 bases at V and 5 bases at J; junction bases unmatched: 6. Germline V gene sequence: CDR1 SGHRS, CDR2 YFSETQ. The CDR3 covers 13 residues. Written as DNA, the CDR3 is TGCGCCAGCACGACAGGGGATTGGGAGACCCAGTACTTC. Residues: CASTTGDWETQYF.

The chain couples TRBV27 to TRBJ2-1; a possible D gene is TRBD1 (5 bases). From germline, CDR1 is MNHEY and CDR2 SMNVEV (reference sequence). The length of the CDR3 is 16 residues. V dropped 1 base and J dropped 4 bases, with 14 bases sitting between them. As DNA, the CDR3 is TGTGCCAGCAGTTTATTCGGAGACAGTGGGTACAATGAGCAGTTCTTC. Amino acid sequence: CASSLFGDSGYNEQFF.

The chain carries TRBV5-1 and TRBJ2-1; D may be TRBD2 (6 bases). Germline CDR1 is SGHRS and CDR2 is YFSETQ. Trimming shortened V by 4 bases and J by 0 bases, and 11 bases separated the two germline ends. The CDR3 has 15 residues. The CDR3 protein is CASSPSGPSYNEQFF. The CDR3 coding sequence is TGCGCCAGCAGCCCCAGCGGGCCCTCCTACAATGAGCAGTTCTTC.